This TCR beta chain was sequenced for a study of blood T cell repertoires in COVID-19. Study at large: PBMCs, B-cell-depleted T cells, or T cells were the source of the cDNA or gDNA that made up the material.

Per the original methods: Estimates of nucleated cell counts were drawn from the amplification of reference gene primers. The method was immunoSEQ multiplex PCR; TCRdb's version includes in-frame clones alone and lacks a portion of them. That table gives V, J and clone size, and the DNA gave D and trimming. The repertoire holds approximately 290,000 clones, with about 86% as singletons. CDR1 and CDR2 from the germline V gene are GTSNPN and SVGIG (reference sequence). V was pared by 5 bases and J by 5 bases, with 11 bases between. This CDR3 has 12 residues. While infection was still active, Seattle patients were enrolled and then followed longitudinally.

The sequenced sample was peripheral blood. The receptor was derived from a person between 65 and 79 years old with COVID-19, enrolled during active disease. The chain is built from TRBV30 and TRBJ2-3; D is possibly TRBD2 (6 bases). The CDR3 DNA is TGTGCCTGGTCTATGGGAGGAGATACGCAGTATTTT. Protein product: CAWSMGGDTQYF.